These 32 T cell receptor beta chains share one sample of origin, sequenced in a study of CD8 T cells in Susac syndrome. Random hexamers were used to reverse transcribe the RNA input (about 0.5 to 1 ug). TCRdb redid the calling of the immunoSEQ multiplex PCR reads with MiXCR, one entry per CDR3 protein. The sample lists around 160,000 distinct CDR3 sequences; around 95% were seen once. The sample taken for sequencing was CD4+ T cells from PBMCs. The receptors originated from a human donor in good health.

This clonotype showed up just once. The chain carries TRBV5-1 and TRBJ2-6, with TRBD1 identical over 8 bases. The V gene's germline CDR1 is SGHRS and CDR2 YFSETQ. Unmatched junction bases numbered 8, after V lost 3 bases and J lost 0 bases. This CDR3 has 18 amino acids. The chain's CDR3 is CASSSVGTGGSGANVLTF. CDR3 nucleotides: TGCGCCAGCAGCTCTGTAGGGACAGGCGGCTCTGGGGCCAACGTCCTGACTTTC.

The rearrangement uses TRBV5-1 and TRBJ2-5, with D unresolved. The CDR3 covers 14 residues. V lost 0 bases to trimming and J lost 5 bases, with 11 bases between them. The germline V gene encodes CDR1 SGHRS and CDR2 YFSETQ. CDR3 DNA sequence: TGCGCCAGCAGCTTGGAGGGTTTGCGGGAGACCCAGTACTTC. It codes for CASSLEGLRETQYF.

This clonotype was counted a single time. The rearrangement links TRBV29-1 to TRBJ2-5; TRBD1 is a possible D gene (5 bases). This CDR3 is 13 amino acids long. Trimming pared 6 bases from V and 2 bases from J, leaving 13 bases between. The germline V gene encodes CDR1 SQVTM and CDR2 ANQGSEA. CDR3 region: CSVATVLQETQYF. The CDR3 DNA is TGCAGCGTGGCGACAGTGCTTCAAGAGACCCAGTACTTC.

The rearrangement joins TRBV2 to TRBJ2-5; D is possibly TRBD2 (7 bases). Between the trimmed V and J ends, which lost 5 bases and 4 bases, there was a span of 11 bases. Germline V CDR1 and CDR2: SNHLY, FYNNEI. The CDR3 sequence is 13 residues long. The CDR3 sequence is CASSPGGPETQYF. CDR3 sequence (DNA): TGTGCCAGCAGTCCGGGGGGCCCAGAGACCCAGTACTTC.

For the CDR3, the DNA is TGTGCCTGGAGTAGGGGAGCGGGGCAGAGAGAGACCCAGTACTTC. This codes for CAWSRGAGQRETQYF. The chain is built from TRBV30 and TRBJ2-5; 7 nucleotides align to TRBD2. CDR3 length: 15 residues. Trimming at V came to 2 bases and at J to 4 bases, leaving 10 bases not matched to a gene. CDR1 GTSNPN and CDR2 SVGIG come from the germline V gene (reference sequence). Full variable domain (missing parts from reference TRBV30 and TRBJ2-5): SQTIHQWPATLVQPVGSPLSLECTVEGTSNPNLYWYRQAAGRGLQLLFYSVGIGQISSEVPQNLSASRPQDRQFILSSKKLLLSDSGFYLCAWSRGAGQRETQYFGPGTRLLVL.

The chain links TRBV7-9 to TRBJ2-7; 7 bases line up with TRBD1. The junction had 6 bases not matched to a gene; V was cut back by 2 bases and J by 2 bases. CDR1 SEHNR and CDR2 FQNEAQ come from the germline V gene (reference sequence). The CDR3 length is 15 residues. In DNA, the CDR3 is TGTGCCAGCAGCTTAAAAGGGACAGCTCCCTACGAGCAGTACTTC. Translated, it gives CASSLKGTAPYEQYF.

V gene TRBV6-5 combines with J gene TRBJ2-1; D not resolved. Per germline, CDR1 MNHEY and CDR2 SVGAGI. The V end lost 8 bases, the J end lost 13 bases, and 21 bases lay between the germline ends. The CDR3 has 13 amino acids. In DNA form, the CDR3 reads TGTGCCAGCTGTGGCAGGCCTATAGGCCTTCAGTTCTTC. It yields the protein CASCGRPIGLQFF.

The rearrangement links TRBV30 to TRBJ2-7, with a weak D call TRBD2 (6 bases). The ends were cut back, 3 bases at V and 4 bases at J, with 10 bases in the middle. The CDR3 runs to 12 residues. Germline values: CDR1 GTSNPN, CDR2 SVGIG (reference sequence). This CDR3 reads CAWSERGYEQYF. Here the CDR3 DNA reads TGTGCCTGGAGCGAACGGGGGTACGAGCAGTACTTC.

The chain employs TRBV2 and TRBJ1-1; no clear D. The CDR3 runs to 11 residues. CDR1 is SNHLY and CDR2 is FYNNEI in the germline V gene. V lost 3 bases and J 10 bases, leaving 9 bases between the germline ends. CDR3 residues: CASSETRAAFF. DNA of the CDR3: TGTGCCAGCAGTGAGACCCGGGCAGCTTTCTTT. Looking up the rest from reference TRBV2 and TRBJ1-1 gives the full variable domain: EPEVTQTPSHQVTQMGQEVILRCVPISNHLYFYWYRQILGQKVEFLVSFYNNEISEKSEIFDDQFSVERPDGSNFTLKIRSTKLEDSAMYFCASSETRAAFFGQGTRLTVV.

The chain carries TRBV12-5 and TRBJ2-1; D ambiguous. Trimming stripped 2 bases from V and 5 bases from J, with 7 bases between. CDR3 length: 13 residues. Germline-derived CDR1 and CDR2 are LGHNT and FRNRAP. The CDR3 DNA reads TGTGCTAGTGGTTTGTCACACAACAATGAGCAGTTCTTC. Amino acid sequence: CASGLSHNNEQFF. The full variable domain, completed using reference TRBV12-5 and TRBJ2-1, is DARVTQTPRHKVTEMGQEVTMRCQPILGHNTVFWYRQTMMQGLELLAYFRNRAPLDDSGMPKDRFSAEMPDATLATLKIQPSEPRDSAVYFCASGLSHNNEQFFGPGTRLTVL.

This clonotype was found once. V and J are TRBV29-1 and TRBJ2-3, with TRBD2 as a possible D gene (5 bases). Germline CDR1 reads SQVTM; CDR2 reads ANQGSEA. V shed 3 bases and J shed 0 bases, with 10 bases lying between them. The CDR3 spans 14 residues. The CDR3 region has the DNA TGCAGCGTTGATCCAGCGGCTAGCACAGATACGCAGTATTTT. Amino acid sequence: CSVDPAASTDTQYF.

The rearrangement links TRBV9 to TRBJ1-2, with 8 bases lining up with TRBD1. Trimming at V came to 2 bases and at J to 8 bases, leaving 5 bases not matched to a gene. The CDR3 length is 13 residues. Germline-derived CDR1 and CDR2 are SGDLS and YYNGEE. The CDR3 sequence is CASSVTGVDGYTF. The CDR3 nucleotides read TGTGCCAGCAGCGTGACAGGGGTAGACGGCTACACCTTC.

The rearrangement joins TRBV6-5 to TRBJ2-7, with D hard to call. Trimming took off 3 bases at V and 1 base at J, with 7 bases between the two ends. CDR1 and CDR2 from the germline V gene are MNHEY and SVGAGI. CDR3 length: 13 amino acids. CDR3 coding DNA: TGTGCCAGCAGTTATCGACAATCCTACGAGCAGTACTTC. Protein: CASSYRQSYEQYF.

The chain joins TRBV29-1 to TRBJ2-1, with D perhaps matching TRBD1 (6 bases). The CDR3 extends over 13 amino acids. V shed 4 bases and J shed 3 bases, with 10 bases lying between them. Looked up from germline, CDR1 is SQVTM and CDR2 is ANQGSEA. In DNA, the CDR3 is TGCAGCGTTGGTCGGACAGACTACAATGAGCAGTTCTTC. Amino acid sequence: CSVGRTDYNEQFF.

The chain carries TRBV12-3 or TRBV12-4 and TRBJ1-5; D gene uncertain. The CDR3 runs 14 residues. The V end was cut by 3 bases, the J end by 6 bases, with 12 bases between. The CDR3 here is CASSLAGSRQPQHF. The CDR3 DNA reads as TGTGCCAGCAGTTTGGCGGGAAGTCGTCAGCCCCAGCATTTT.

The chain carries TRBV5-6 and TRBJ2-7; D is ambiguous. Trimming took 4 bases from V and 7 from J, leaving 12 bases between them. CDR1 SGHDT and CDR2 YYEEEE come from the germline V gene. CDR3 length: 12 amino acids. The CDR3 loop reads CASSPTLGEQYF. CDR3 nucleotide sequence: TGTGCCAGCAGCCCAACCTTAGGGGAGCAGTACTTC.

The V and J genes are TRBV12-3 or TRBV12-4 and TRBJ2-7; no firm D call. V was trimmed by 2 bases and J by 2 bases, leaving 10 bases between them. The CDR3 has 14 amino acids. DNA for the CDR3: TGTGCCAGCAGTTTATCGGGCACCACCTACGAGCAGTACTTC. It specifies CASSLSGTTYEQYF.

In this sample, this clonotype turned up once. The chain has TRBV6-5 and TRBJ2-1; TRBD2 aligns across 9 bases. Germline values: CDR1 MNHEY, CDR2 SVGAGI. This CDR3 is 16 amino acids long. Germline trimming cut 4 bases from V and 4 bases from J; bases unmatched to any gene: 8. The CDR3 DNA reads TGTGCCAGCAGTTCGGCCAGCGGGGGGCCTTACAATGAGCAGTTCTTC. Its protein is CASSSASGGPYNEQFF.

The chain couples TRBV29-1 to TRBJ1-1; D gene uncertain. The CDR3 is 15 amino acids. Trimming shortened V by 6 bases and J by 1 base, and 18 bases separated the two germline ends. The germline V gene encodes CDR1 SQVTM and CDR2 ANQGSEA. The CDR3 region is CSVSPLQDPNTEAFF. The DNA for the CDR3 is TGCAGCGTCTCCCCCCTGCAGGACCCGAACACTGAAGCTTTCTTT.

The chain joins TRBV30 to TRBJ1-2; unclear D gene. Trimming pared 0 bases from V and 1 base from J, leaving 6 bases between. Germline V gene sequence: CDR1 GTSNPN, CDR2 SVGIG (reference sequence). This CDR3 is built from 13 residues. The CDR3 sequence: CAWSVRGNYGYTF. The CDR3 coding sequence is TGTGCCTGGAGTGTACGGGGTAACTATGGCTACACCTTC.

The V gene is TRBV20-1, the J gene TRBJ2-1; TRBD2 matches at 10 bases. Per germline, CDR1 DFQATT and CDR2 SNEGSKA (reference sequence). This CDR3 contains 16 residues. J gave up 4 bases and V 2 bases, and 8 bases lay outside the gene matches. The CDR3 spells CSARNSGGVRYNEQFF. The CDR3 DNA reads TGCAGTGCTAGAAACAGCGGGGGGGTCCGTTACAATGAGCAGTTCTTC.

The CDR3 bases are TGTGCCAGCAGTGAATTAGGCAGGGCCATAGGGGCCAACGTCCTGACTTTC. Residues: CASSELGRAIGANVLTF. This chain connects TRBV25-1 to TRBJ2-6; maybe TRBD1 (5 bases). V was trimmed by 1 base and J by 4 bases, leaving 14 bases between them. Germline V CDR1 and CDR2: MGHDK, SYGVNS. The CDR3 runs to 17 residues.

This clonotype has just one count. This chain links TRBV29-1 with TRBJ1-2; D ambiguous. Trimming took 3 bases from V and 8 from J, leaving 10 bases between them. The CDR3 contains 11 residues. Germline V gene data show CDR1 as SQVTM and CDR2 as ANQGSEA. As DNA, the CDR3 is TGCAGCGTTGAGTTAGGCCGCGGCTACACCTTC. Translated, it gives CSVELGRGYTF.

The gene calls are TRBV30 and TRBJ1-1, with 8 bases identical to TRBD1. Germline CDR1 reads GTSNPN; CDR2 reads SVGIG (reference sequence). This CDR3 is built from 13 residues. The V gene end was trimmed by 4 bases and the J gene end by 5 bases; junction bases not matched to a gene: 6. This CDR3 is CAWNQDRGTEAFF. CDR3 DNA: TGTGCCTGGAATCAAGACAGGGGAACTGAAGCTTTCTTT.

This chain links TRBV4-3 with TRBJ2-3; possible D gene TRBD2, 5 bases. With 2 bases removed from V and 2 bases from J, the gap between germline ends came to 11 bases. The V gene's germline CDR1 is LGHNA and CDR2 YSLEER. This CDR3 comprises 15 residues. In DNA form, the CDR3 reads TGCGCCAGCAGCCAAACCGGGATGATCACAGATACGCAGTATTTT. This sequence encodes CASSQTGMITDTQYF.

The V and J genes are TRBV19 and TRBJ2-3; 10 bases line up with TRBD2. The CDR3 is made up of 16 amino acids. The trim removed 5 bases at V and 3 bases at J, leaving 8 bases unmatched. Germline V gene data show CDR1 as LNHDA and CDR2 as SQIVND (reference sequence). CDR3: CASSVGSSGGTDTQYF. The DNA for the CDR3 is TGTGCCAGTAGTGTCGGATCTAGCGGGGGAACAGATACGCAGTATTTT.

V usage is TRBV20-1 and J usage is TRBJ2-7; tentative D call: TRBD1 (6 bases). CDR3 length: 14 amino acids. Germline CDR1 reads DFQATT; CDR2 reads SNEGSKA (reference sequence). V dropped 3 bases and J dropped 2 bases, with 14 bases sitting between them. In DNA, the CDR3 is TGCAGTGCTAGCCCGAGGACAGAAGCCTACGAGCAGTACTTC. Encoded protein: CSASPRTEAYEQYF.

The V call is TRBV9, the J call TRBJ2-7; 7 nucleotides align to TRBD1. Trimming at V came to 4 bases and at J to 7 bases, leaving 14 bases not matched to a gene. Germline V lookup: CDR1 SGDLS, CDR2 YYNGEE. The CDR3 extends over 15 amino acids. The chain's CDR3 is CASSKTGVPLEEQYF. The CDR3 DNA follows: TGTGCCAGCAGCAAAACAGGGGTGCCGCTGGAGGAGCAGTACTTC.

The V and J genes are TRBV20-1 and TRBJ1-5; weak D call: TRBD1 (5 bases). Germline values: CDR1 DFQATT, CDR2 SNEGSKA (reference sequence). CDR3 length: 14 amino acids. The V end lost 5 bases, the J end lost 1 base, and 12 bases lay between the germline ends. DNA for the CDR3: TGCAGTGCTGGGACCTCGGGGAGCAATCAGCCCCAGCATTTT. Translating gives CSAGTSGSNQPQHF.

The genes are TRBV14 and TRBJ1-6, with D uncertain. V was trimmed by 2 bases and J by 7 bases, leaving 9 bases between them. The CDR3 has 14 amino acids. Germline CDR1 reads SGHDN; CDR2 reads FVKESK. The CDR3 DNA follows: TGTGCCAGCAGCCAATCGAGACACAATTCACCCCTCCACTTT. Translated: CASSQSRHNSPLHF.

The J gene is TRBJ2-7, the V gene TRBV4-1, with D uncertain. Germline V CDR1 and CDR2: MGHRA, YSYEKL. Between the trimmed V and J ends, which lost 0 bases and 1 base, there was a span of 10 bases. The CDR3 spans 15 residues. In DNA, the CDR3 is TGCGCCAGCAGCCAAGAAAGGAGCGAATCCTACGAGCAGTACTTC. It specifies CASSQERSESYEQYF.

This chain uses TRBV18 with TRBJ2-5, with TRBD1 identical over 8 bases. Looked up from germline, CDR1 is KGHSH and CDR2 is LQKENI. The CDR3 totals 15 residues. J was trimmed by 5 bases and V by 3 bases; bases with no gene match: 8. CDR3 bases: TGTGCCAGCTCACCTCGGACAGGGAGGAGTGAGACCCAGTACTTC. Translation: CASSPRTGRSETQYF. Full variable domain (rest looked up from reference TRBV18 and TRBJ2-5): NAGVMQNPRHLVRRRGQEARLRCSPMKGHSHVYWYRQLPEEGLKFMVYLQKENIIDESGMPKERFSAEFPKEGPSILRIQQVVRGDSAAYFCASSPRTGRSETQYFGPGTRLLVL.